This paragraph covers one T cell receptor (beta chain) sequence. Antigen: not known. Each TCR beta library was made by quantitative 5'-RACE that incorporated molecular barcodes. TCRdb redid the calling of the 5' RACE reads with MiXCR, one entry per CDR3 protein. Of approximately 540,000 distinct CDR3 sequences detected, roughly 12% appear once; the ten largest clones hold 6.8%. CDR3 size: 14 residues. The germline V gene has CDR1 SGHAT and CDR2 FQDESV (reference sequence). V shed 5 bases and J shed 0 bases, with 11 bases lying between them. The sample belongs to a study of CD8 T cells in ankylosing spondylitis. Study-level findings and limits: What appeared characteristic of ankylosing spondylitis blood was a TCR beta motif of several highly homologous variants. Some of the motif variants had earlier been found in reactive arthritis patients' fluid and blood. The study looked at matched synovial fluid samples from ankylosing spondylitis patients. Disease-linked clones were reported to be significantly enriched there.

This clonotype originated in a male donor with ankylosing spondylitis. The chain has TRBV11-1 and TRBJ2-7; D ambiguous. The sample was blood, either unsorted or a sorted T cell fraction (not recorded which). The CDR3 DNA is TGTGCCAGCAGCCACACTTTGGGCTCCTACGAGCAGTACTTC. This translates into CASSHTLGSYEQYF.